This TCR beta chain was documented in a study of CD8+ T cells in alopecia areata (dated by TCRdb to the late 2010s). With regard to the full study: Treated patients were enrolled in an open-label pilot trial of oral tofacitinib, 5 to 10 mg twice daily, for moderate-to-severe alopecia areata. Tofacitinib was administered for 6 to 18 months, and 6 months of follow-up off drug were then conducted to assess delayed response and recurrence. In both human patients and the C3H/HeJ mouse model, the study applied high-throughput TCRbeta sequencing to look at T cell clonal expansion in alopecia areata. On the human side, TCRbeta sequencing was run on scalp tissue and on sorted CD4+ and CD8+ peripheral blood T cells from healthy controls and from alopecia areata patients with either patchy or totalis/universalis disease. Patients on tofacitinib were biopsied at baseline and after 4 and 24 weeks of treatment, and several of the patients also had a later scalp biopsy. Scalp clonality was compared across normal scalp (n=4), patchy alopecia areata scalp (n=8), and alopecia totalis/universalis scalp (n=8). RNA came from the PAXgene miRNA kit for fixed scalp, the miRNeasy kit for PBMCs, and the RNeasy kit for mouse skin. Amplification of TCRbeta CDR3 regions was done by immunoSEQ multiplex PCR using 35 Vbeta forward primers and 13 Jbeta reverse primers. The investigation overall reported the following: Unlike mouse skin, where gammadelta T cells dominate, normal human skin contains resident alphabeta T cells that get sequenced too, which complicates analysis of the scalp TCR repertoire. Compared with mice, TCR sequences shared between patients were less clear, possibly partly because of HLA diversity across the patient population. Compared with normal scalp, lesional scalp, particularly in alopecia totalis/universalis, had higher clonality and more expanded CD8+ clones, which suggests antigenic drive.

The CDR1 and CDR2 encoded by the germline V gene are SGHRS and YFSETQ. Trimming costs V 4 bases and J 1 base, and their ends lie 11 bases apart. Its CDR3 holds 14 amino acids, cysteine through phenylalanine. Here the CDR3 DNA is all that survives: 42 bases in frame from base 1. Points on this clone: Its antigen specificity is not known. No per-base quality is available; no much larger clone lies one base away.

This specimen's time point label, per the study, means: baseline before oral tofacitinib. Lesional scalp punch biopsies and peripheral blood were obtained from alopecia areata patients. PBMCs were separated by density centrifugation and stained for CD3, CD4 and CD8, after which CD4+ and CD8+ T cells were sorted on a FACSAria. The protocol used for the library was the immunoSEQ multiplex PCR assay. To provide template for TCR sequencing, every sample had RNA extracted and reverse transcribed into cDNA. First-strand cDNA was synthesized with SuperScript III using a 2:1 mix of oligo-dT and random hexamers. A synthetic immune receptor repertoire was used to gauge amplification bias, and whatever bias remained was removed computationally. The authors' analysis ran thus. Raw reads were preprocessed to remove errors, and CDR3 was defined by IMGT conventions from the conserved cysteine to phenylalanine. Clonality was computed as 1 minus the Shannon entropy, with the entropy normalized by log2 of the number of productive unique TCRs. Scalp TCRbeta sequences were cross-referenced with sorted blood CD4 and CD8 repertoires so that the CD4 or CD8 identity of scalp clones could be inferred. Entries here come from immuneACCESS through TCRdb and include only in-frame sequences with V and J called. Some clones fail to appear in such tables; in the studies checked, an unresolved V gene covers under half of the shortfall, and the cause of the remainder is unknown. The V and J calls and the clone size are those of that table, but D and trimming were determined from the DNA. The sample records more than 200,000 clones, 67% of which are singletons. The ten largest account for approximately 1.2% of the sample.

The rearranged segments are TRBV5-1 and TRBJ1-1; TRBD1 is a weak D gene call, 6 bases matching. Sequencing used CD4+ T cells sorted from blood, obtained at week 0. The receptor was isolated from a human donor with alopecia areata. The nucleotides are TGCGCCAGCAGCGTGACAGGACGGAACACTGAAGCTTTCTTT. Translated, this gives CASSVTGRNTEAFF.